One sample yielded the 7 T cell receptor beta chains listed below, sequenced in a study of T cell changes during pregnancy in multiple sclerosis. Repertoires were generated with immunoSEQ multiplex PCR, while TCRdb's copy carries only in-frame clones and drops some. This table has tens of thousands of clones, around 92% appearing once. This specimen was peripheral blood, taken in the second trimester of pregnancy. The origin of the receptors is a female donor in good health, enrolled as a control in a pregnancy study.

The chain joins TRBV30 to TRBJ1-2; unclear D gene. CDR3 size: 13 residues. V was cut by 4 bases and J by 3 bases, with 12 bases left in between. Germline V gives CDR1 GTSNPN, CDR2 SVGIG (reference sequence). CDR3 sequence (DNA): TGTGCCTGGATTCTTACGGGAGACTATGGCTACACCTTC. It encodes CAWILTGDYGYTF.

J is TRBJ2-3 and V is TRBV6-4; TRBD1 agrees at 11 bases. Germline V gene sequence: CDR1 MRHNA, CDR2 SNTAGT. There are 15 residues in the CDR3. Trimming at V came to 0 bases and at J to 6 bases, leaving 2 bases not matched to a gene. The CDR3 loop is CASSDSGTGGDTQYF. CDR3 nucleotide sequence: TGTGCCAGCAGTGACTCCGGGACAGGGGGGGATACGCAGTATTTT.

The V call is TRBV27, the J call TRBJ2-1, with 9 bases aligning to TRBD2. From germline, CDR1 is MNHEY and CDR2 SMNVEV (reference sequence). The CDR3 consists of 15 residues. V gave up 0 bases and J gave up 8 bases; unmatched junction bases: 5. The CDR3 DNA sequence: TGTGCCAGCAGTTTATCGGGACTAGCTGTCCATGAGCAGTTCTTC. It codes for CASSLSGLAVHEQFF.

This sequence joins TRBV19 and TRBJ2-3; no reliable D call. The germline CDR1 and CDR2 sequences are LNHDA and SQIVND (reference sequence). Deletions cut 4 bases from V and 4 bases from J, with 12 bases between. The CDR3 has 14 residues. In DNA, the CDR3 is TGTGCCAGTAGTAGTTTGTTTAGCCCAGATACGCAGTATTTT. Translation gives CASSSLFSPDTQYF.

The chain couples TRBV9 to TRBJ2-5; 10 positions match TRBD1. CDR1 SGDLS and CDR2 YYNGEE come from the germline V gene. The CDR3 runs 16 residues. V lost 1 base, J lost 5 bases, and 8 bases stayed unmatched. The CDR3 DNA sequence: TGTGCCAGCAGCGTACCCACCGGGACAGGGGAGGAGACCCAGTACTTC. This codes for CASSVPTGTGEETQYF.

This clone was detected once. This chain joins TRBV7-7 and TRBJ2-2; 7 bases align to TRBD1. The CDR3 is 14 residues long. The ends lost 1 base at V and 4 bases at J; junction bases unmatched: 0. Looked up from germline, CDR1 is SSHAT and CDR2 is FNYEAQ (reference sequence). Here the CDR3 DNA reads TGTGCCAGCAGCTTAGACAGGGGCACCGGGGAGCTGTTTTTT. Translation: CASSLDRGTGELFF.

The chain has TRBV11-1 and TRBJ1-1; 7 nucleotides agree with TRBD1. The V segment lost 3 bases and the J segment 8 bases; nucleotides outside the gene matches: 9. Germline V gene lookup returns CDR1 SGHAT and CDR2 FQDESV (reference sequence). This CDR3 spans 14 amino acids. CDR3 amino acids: CASSFVGTTGEAFF. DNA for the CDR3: TGTGCCAGCAGCTTCGTTGGTACGACAGGGGAAGCTTTCTTT. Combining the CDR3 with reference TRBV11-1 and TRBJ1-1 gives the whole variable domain EAEVAQSPRYKITEKSQAVAFWCDPISGHATLYWYRQILGQGPELLVQFQDESVVDDSQLPKDRFSAERLKGVDSTLKIQPAELGDSAMYLCASSFVGTTGEAFFGQGTRLTVV.